These 14 T cell receptor beta chains came from one sample sequenced in a study of cytomegalovirus exposure and HLA in healthy donors. The PCR contained 60 Vbeta and 13 Jbeta primers. TCRdb keeps only in-frame clones here, not all; method: immunoSEQ multiplex PCR. Among over 95,000 clones, 74% were seen once, and the ten largest hold about 2%. The specimen sequenced was PBMCs. Receptor source: a human donor in good health.

The rearrangement joins TRBV27 to TRBJ2-7, with 7 positions matching TRBD1. This CDR3 comprises 13 residues. Germline assignment: CDR1 MNHEY and CDR2 SMNVEV (reference sequence). Unmatched junction bases numbered 4, after V lost 8 bases and J lost 0 bases. This CDR3 is CASSTGVSYEQYF. The CDR3 DNA sequence: TGTGCCAGCTCTACAGGGGTCTCCTACGAGCAGTACTTC.

The chain uses TRBV30 and TRBJ2-5; 9 nucleotides align to TRBD2. The CDR3 has 15 residues. Per the germline V gene, CDR1 is GTSNPN and CDR2 is SVGIG (reference sequence). Trimming removed 0 bases from V and 5 bases from J; junction bases left unmatched: 7. CDR3 region: CAWSVGLAGRETQYF. The CDR3 bases are TGTGCCTGGAGTGTAGGCCTAGCGGGAAGGGAGACCCAGTACTTC.

This clone has more than one count but fewer than ten. V gene TRBV5-4 combines with J gene TRBJ1-2; TRBD1 might be the D (6 bases). This CDR3 contains 13 residues. Germline CDR1 is SGHNT and CDR2 is YYREEE (reference sequence). The V end lost 1 base, the J end lost 6 bases, and 10 bases lay between the germline ends. This chain's CDR3 is CASSLNREDGYTF. CDR3 DNA: TGTGCCAGCAGCTTGAACAGGGAAGATGGCTACACCTTC.

The CDR3 region has the DNA TGTGCCAGCAGCTTTACAGGGGGCAGCACAGATACGCAGTATTTT. This codes for CASSFTGGSTDTQYF. The gene calls are TRBV7-3 and TRBJ2-3, with 9 nucleotides matching TRBD1. Trimming removed 3 bases from V and 0 bases from J; junction bases left unmatched: 1. The CDR3 is 15 residues long. Germline-derived CDR1 and CDR2 are SGHTA and FQGTGA.

This clone was found once. The chain combines TRBV7-9 with TRBJ2-1; 8 bases agree with TRBD1. This CDR3 contains 14 residues. V lost 5 bases to trimming and J lost 6 bases; unmatched junction nucleotides: 6. Germline-derived CDR1 and CDR2 are SEHNR and FQNEAQ (reference sequence). The CDR3 here is CASSQDRVVNEQFF. The DNA for the CDR3 is TGTGCCAGCAGCCAGGACAGGGTTGTCAATGAGCAGTTCTTC.

The chain uses TRBV6-1 and TRBJ2-5, with TRBD2 identical over 10 bases. Gene TRBJ2-7 matches the end of the DNA better, so the J call may be wrong. The CDR3 covers 14 residues. CDR1 is MNHNS and CDR2 is SASEGT in the germline V gene. The CDR3 reads CASSSSGGSYEQYF. CDR3 sequence (DNA): TGTGCCAGCAGTTCTAGCGGGGGCTCCTACGAGCAGTACTTC.

This clone was seen only a few times. This chain links TRBV9 with TRBJ2-1; D possibly corresponds to TRBD2 (6 bases). The V gene lost 0 bases and the J gene lost 3 bases, with 13 bases spanning the gap. CDR1 is SGDLS, CDR2 YYNGEE, per germline. The CDR3 contains 16 residues. The CDR3 DNA follows: TGTGCCAGCAGCGTAGCTCCGGGACTCCACTACAATGAGCAGTTCTTC. Amino acids: CASSVAPGLHYNEQFF.

The rearrangement links TRBV28 to TRBJ1-2, with D perhaps TRBD1 (6 bases). V lost 4 bases and J lost 5, with 11 bases in between. Germline loops: CDR1 MDHEN, CDR2 SYDVKM. The CDR3 extends over 13 amino acids. The CDR3 here is CASSYRAPYGYTF. In nucleotides, the CDR3 is TGTGCCAGCAGTTACAGGGCCCCTTATGGCTACACCTTC.

This chain uses TRBV5-1 with TRBJ1-2; 7 bases align to TRBD1. The germline V gene encodes CDR1 SGHRS and CDR2 YFSETQ. The trim removed 3 bases at V and 1 base at J, leaving 3 bases unmatched. CDR3 size: 14 residues. CDR3 region: CASSSGQVNYGYTF. CDR3 DNA: TGCGCCAGCAGCTCCGGACAGGTTAACTATGGCTACACCTTC.

The chain uses TRBV7-3 and TRBJ2-7; D gene unclear. CDR3 length: 13 residues. Per germline, CDR1 SGHTA and CDR2 FQGTGA. V lost 4 bases to trimming and J lost 6 bases, with 13 bases between them. In DNA form, the CDR3 reads TGTGCCAGCAGCTCTGGCCCTCAGGCCGAGCAGTACTTC. This translates into CASSSGPQAEQYF.

This chain uses TRBV10-3 with TRBJ1-1, with D perhaps matching TRBD1 (5 bases). The V end was cut by 6 bases, the J end by 2 bases, with 16 bases between. Germline lookup yields CDR1 ENHRY and CDR2 SYGVKD. The CDR3 covers 15 residues. CDR3 in DNA: TGTGCCATCAGGTCAGGGAACAGACCCAACACTGAAGCTTTCTTT. It specifies CAIRSGNRPNTEAFF.

J is TRBJ1-1 and V is TRBV5-8, with D tentatively TRBD1 (6 bases). The CDR3 totals 16 residues. The V gene lost 3 bases and the J gene lost 1 base, with 16 bases spanning the gap. Germline-derived CDR1 and CDR2 are SGHTS and YDEGEE. CDR3 protein: CASSSGTGHSNTEAFF. The CDR3 DNA sequence: TGTGCCAGCAGCTCGGGTACGGGACACTCGAACACTGAAGCTTTCTTT.

This clone was counted once. This rearrangement joins TRBV19 to TRBJ1-3; perhaps TRBD1 as D (6 bases). Per germline, CDR1 LNHDA and CDR2 SQIVND (reference sequence). V gave up 7 bases and J gave up 0 bases, with 13 bases separating them. The CDR3 is made up of 15 amino acids. The CDR3 nucleotides read TGTGCCAGTATCCAAGGACAGAGCTCTGGAAACACCATATATTTT. Translation: CASIQGQSSGNTIYF.

V is TRBV5-1 and J is TRBJ1-4; the D is unclear. The germline CDR1 and CDR2 sequences are SGHRS and YFSETQ. There are 14 residues in the CDR3. Trimming took off 5 bases at V and 5 bases at J, with 13 bases between the two ends. CDR3 sequence reads: CASSRSPGNEKLFF. In nucleotides, the CDR3 is TGCGCCAGCAGTCGTTCCCCGGGAAATGAAAAACTGTTTTTT.